This T cell receptor (beta chain) emerged from a study of blood T cell repertoires in COVID-19. Study-level information: The origin of the acute and convalescent COVID-19 samples was the United States, Italy and Spain. The analysed material was cDNA or gDNA that came from T cells, B-cell-depleted T cells, or PBMCs.

Methods used by the authors: From reference gene primer amplification, estimates of nucleated cell counts were derived. The table came from immunoSEQ multiplex PCR; TCRdb's copy has only in-frame clones and leaves some out. That table furnishes V, J and clone size, whereas the DNA furnished D and trimming. The data hold about 230,000 clones, with more than 65% observed a single time. This receptor was obtained from a man aged 50 to 59 with active or convalescent COVID-19. The sequenced sample consisted of peripheral blood.

The CDR3 nucleotides read TGTGCCAGCTCACCTCCGGGAGCGACTGAAGCTTTCTTT. Protein: CASSPPGATEAFF. V usage is TRBV18 and J usage is TRBJ1-1; D ambiguous. Germline loops: CDR1 KGHSH, CDR2 LQKENI. The V end was cut by 3 bases, the J end by 5 bases, with 10 bases between. CDR3 length equals 13 residues.